This TCR beta chain originates from a study of blood T cell repertoires in COVID-19. Germline V CDR1 and CDR2: SGHAT, FQDESV (reference sequence). V gave up 3 bases and J gave up 1 base, with 6 bases separating them. The CDR3 has 13 residues. Profiling relied on immunoSEQ multiplex PCR, and the TCRdb table lists in-frame clones only, not all of them. The data contain approximately 230,000 clones, around 89% of them singletons. The sequenced sample consisted of PBMCs or T cells enriched from blood (not recorded which). The V and J genes are TRBV11-1 and TRBJ1-1; D is unresolved. The origin of this receptor is a woman in her 30s who had recovered from COVID-19. The CDR3 bases are TGTGCCAGCAGCTTGAGGCAGAACACTGAAGCTTTCTTT. It encodes CASSLRQNTEAFF.